The following is a TCR beta chain sequence with its context. These data come from a study of cytomegalovirus exposure and HLA in healthy donors. Generated by immunoSEQ multiplex PCR, the TCRdb table keeps only in-frame clones and is missing some. The sample yields under 300,000 clones, roughly 85% seen once. Germline V gene data show CDR1 as MNHEY and CDR2 as SMNVEV (reference sequence). J lost 4 bases, V lost 6 bases, and 8 bases had no gene match. The CDR3 is 15 residues long. The chain uses TRBV27 and TRBJ2-1, with 8 bases matching TRBD1. This TCR was sampled from a woman younger than 35 in good health and CMV-seronegative. The sequenced material came from PBMCs. The CDR3 region has the DNA TGTGCCAGCAGCCGAGGACAGGGAGGATACAATGAGCAGTTCTTC. Translating gives CASSRGQGGYNEQFF.